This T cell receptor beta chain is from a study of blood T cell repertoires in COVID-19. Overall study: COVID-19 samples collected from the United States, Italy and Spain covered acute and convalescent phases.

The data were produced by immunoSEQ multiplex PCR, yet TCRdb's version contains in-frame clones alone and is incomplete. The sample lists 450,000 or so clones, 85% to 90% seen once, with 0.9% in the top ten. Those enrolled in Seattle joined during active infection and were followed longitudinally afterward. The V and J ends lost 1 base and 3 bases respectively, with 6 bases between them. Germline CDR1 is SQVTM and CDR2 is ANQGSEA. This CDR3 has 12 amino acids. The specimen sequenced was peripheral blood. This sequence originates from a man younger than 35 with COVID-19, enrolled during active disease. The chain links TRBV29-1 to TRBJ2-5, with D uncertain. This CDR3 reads CSVEVLEETQYF. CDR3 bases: TGCAGCGTTGAAGTTTTAGAAGAGACCCAGTACTTC.